This is a list of T cell receptor beta chains from one sample in a study of blood T cell repertoires in COVID-19. The method was immunoSEQ multiplex PCR; TCRdb's version includes in-frame clones alone and lacks a portion of them. The sample lists some 150,000 clones; 80% were seen once. The sequenced sample was peripheral blood. These receptors originate from a woman aged 50 to 60 with acute or convalescent COVID-19. The CDR3 runs from the conserved cysteine through the conserved F or W. The D gene is left open where the match is weak. Some rows have no size entry. The others give once, few or many, or a class for an expanded clone.

d_call clone_size j_call v_call cdr3_aa cdr3_nt
TRBD2 - TRBJ2-1 TRBV3-1/TRBV3-2 CASNHRGGYNEQFF TGTGCCAGCAACCATCGGGGGGGCTACAATGAGCAGTTCTTC
- - TRBJ2-3 TRBV18 CASSPQSTDTQYF TGTGCCAGCTCACCTCAAAGCACAGATACGCAGTATTTT
TRBD1 - TRBJ1-5 TRBV5-6 CASSLNRGDQPQHF TGTGCCAGCAGCTTGAACAGGGGAGACCAGCCCCAGCATTTT
- once TRBJ2-5 TRBV6-2/TRBV6-3 CASSTSARWTQYF TGTGCCAGCAGTACATCAGCGCGATGGACCCAGTACTTC
- - TRBJ1-6 TRBV6-5 CASRPRQVNNSPLHF TGTGCCAGCAGACCTAGACAGGTCAATAATTCACCCCTCCACTTT
- - TRBJ1-1 TRBV7-2 CASSSGSGRTEAFF TGTGCCAGCAGCTCCGGGAGCGGACGAACTGAAGCTTTCTTT
- once TRBJ1-4 TRBV7-2 CASSSSQGFNEKLFF TGTGCCAGCAGCTCATCTCAGGGATTTAATGAAAAACTGTTTTTT
TRBD1 - TRBJ1-2 TRBV29-1 CSVELGQGAWGYTF TGCAGCGTTGAATTGGGACAGGGGGCATGGGGCTACACCTTC
- once TRBJ1-1 TRBV3-1/TRBV3-2 CASSQGIGGNTEAFF TGTGCCAGCAGCCAAGGCATAGGCGGGAACACTGAAGCTTTCTTT
- - TRBJ1-1 TRBV5-1 CASSRAFREAEAFF TGCGCCAGCAGCCGGGCGTTTAGGGAGGCTGAAGCTTTCTTT
TRBD1 - TRBJ2-1 TRBV7-6 CASSPRTITGGVPGEQFF TGTGCCAGCAGCCCCCGAACTATTACAGGGGGCGTCCCGGGTGAGCAGTTCTTC
- - TRBJ2-1 TRBV24-1 CATSDPLTPGYEQFF TGTGCCACCAGTGATCCTCTTACCCCAGGATATGAGCAGTTCTTC
- - TRBJ1-5 TRBV5-6 CASSPSFSNQPQHF TGTGCCAGCAGCCCCTCTTTCTCGAATCAGCCCCAGCATTTT
- - TRBJ1-6 TRBV5-1 CASSLVLRSTRENSPLHF TGCGCCAGCAGCTTGGTATTAAGGTCGACACGGGAAAATTCACCCCTCCACTTT
- - TRBJ1-6 TRBV2 CASRDSVNSPLHF TGTGCCAGCAGGGACAGCGTAAATTCACCCCTCCACTTT
- - TRBJ1-4 TRBV5-5 CASSRGGEKLFF TGTGCCAGCAGCCGGGGTGGTGAAAAACTGTTTTTT